This T cell receptor (beta chain) is from a study of blood T cell repertoires in COVID-19. Study-wide background: From T cells, B-cell-depleted T cells, or PBMCs came the material, which was cDNA or gDNA.

Method: immunoSEQ multiplex PCR; TCRdb's copy keeps in-frame clones and lacks some. This table has 150,000 or so clones, more than 65% appearing once. Trimming removed 2 bases from V and 8 bases from J; junction bases left unmatched: 6. The CDR3 has 14 residues. Germline CDR1 is SGHRS and CDR2 is YFSETQ. The J gene is TRBJ2-1, the V gene TRBV5-1; 8 nucleotides match TRBD2. Sequenced input: PBMCs or T cells enriched from blood (not recorded which). The TCR sequence derives from a man aged 50-60 years who had recovered from COVID-19. Written as DNA, the CDR3 is TGCGCCAGCAGCTTTCGGGCGGGGGGCGATGAGCAGTTCTTC. Protein sequence: CASSFRAGGDEQFF.